A single sample is the source of the 3 T cell receptor beta chains below, sequenced in a study of T-cell memory formation after mild COVID-19 (dated by TCRdb to the early 2020s). Receptor amplification or capture employed 5' RACE. The reads were generated on an Illumina NovaSeq 6000. TCRdb reanalyzed the raw reads on its own, using fastp at Q25 for trimming and MiXCR for clone calling, and kept in-frame beta chains. A single entry per CDR3 protein holds the most common genes and DNA from its merged rows. In this sample the table shows roughly 320,000 distinct CDR3 sequences, 25% to 30% of which occur a single time. The ten largest account for about 13% of the sample. Sequencing used PBMCs or a T cell subset sorted from them (not recorded which). All receptors derive from an adult woman who had mild COVID-19 (a few samples of this study predate the infection). The sample titles of this study are shuffled in the database, so cell type and time point are left out; the donor was told from shared clones.

This sequence joins TRBV29-1 and TRBJ1-1; D gene ambiguous. Between the trimmed V and J ends, which lost 3 bases and 1 base, there was a span of 3 bases. The CDR3 totals 11 residues. Germline V CDR1 and CDR2: SQVTM, ANQGSEA. The CDR3 loop reads CSVEENTEAFF. The CDR3 nucleotides are TGCAGCGTTGAGGAGAACACTGAAGCTTTCTTT.

The chain couples TRBV2 to TRBJ2-3; 8 bases fit TRBD2. This CDR3 is built from 16 residues. The V gene end was trimmed by 6 bases and the J gene end by 2 bases; junction bases not matched to a gene: 10. Germline V gives CDR1 SNHLY, CDR2 FYNNEI. The CDR3 DNA follows: TGTGCCAGCAGCCCCTTAACTAGCGGCTACACAGATACGCAGTATTTT. Protein sequence: CASSPLTSGYTDTQYF.

A few counts support this clonotype. CDR3 bases: TGTGCCAGCAGTGCCAGCTCGGGACTAGATTTTTACGAGCAGTACTTC. As protein: CASSASSGLDFYEQYF. V is TRBV12-3 or TRBV12-4 and J is TRBJ2-7; 8 bases line up with TRBD2. V trimming: 5 bases; J trimming: 4 bases; junction bases outside the gene matches: 13. The CDR3 runs 16 residues.